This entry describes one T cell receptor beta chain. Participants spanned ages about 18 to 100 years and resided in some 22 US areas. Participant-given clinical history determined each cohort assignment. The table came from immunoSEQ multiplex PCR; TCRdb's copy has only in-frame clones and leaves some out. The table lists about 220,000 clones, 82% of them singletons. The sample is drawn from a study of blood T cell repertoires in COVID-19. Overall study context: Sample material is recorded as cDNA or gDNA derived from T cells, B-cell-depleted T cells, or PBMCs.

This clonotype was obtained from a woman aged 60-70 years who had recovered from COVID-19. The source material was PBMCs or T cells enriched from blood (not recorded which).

The CDR3 sequence is CASSPIGGENEQFF. The CDR3 region has the DNA TGCGCCAGCAGCCCAATAGGGGGCGAGAATGAGCAGTTCTTC. The chain joins TRBV5-1 to TRBJ2-1; 7 bases match TRBD1. The CDR3 loop spans 14 amino acids. The junction had 8 bases not matched to a gene; V was cut back by 4 bases and J by 7 bases. Germline V gene sequence: CDR1 SGHRS, CDR2 YFSETQ.